This T cell receptor beta chain was captured by sequencing in a study of blood T cells in healthy people across ages (dated by TCRdb to 2014 to 2015). Context from the whole study: In model experiments, roughly one uniquely barcoded TCR beta cDNA molecule per two T cells was captured by template switching. To avoid experimental bias, donors of different ages were distributed randomly across sequencing lanes. The study measured age-related changes in TCR beta repertoire diversity using deep sequencing normalized with unique cDNA molecular identifiers. Donors were grouped into four age groups: young (average about 15 years), middle-aged (around 39), aged (approximately 58) and long-lived (approximately 81). Using the same blood draw, the study looked at two additional independent replicas of 1 million unique cDNA reads for two donors, one aged 18 to 30 and the other aged 80 or older.

Ten or more counts support this clonotype. Its antigen is not yet known. Per-base quality was not reported, and no clone a single base away is much larger than it. Receptor amplification or capture employed 5' RACE. Sequencing relied on an Illumina HiSeq 2500. The second PCR ran for about 6 to 12 cycles and used a J-beta primer mix along with a sample-barcoded 5' primer. A unique molecular identifier was introduced onto each TCR beta cDNA molecule by a template-switch 5' adaptor carrying 12 random nucleotides. At least 2.5 million CDR3-containing paired-end reads were obtained from each sample. First-strand cDNA synthesis was performed from all RNA using the Mint cDNA synthesis kit, with priming by a TRBC-specific oligonucleotide. All cDNA was treated with uracil-DNA glycosylase and then went through a first 18-cycle PCR with the universal primers M1SS and BC2_uni_R. The published analysis was carried out like this. For normalization, 1 million high-quality reads were randomly selected from each sample, with every read carrying a distinct molecular identifier. Reads sharing molecular identifiers were discarded rather than binned into consensus sequences. MiTCR, set to a Q25 quality threshold and the strictest error-elimination algorithm, was used for CDR3 identification, clonotype clustering and error correction. A nonparametric unseen species model using Euler transformation provided a lower-bound estimate of total TCR beta diversity. The public reads were run again by TCRdb, first through fastp at Q25 and then through MiXCR, and only productive beta chains were kept. Each CDR3 protein gets just one entry, which takes the most common genes and DNA from the rows behind it. TCRdb, not the original authors, processed these V and J calls. The sample contains 590,000 or so distinct CDR3 sequences, 25% to 30% of them found a single time. The ten largest clones take up about 15% of the sample.

Between the V and J ends, shortened by 3 bases and 9 bases respectively, the junction contains 17 bases. There are 15 amino acids in the CDR3, from cysteine to phenylalanine inclusive. CDR3 DNA only is kept here, 45 bases in frame from base 1. The germline V gene specifies KGHDR as CDR1 and SFDVKD as CDR2. Systemically healthy Caucasian individuals from Russia, 35 to 40 in total and aged about 6 to 95 years, were included as donors. Around 10 milliliters of peripheral blood were collected from each donor into EDTA-treated Vacutainer tubes. Ficoll-Paque density-gradient centrifugation was used to isolate PBMCs, with at least 6.5 million per sample. Total RNA, at least 5 micrograms per sample, was extracted from PBMCs with Trizol reagent. For every donor, an aliquot of PBMCs went through flow cytometry to measure the percentages of naive CD45RAhigh/CD27high T cells. Findings and caveats that apply to the study as a whole: Because the CMV infection status of the donors was unknown, age-related changes in expanded clonotypes may potentially have been confounded. The percentage of naive T cells measured by flow cytometry correlated strongly with observed TCR beta diversity. Conclusive comparison of naive and antigen-experienced compartments was prevented by the profiling of bulk unsorted PBMCs. Observed TCR beta diversity per million T cells fell roughly linearly with age, and a significant reduction was already apparent by age around 39. Compared with the aged group, more naive CD4+ T cells, fewer expanded clones and increased TCR diversity were shown by the long-lived group, suggesting age selection. Estimates of total diversity based on one million sequenced T cells were regarded as lower bounds and as underestimates.

The sequence is built from TRBV24-1 and TRBJ2-1, with a weak D call of TRBD2 (6 bases match). Material for sequencing was blood. The clonotype comes from a woman aged 80 or older in good health. CDR3 sequence: CATSDEGRSVGEQFF. The nucleotides are TGTGCCACCAGTGATGAGGGGAGGTCTGTTGGTGAGCAGTTCTTC.